The rows below give T cell receptor beta chains drawn from one sample of a study of T-cell memory formation after mild COVID-19. One entry per CDR3 protein results from TCRdb running MiXCR on the 5' RACE reads. The repertoire has 150,000 to 200,000 distinct CDR3 sequences, around 20% of them found once; the top ten carry roughly 3.9%. Sequenced: PBMCs or a T cell subset sorted from them (not recorded which). Source of these receptors: a man younger than 30 who had mild COVID-19 (a few samples of this study predate the infection). Cell type and time point are not known. The CDR3 runs from the conserved cysteine through the conserved F or W. Fields, in order: CDR3 length, J gene, clone size, V gene, D gene, CDR3 protein, CDR3 DNA. A D gene is named only where the DNA matches it firmly. Clone sizes are given selectively: once, few, many, or a class where the clone is expanded.

length: 15; J: TRBJ1-1; size: many; V: TRBV7-2; D: -; CDR3: CASTFEGGGHRAAFF; DNA: TGTGCCAGTACGTTCGAGGGAGGGGGACATAGGGCAGCTTTCTTT
length: 14; J: TRBJ2-5; size: few; V: TRBV3-1; D: -; CDR3: CASSQAQGQETQYF; DNA: TGTGCCAGCAGCCAGGCCCAAGGGCAAGAGACCCAGTACTTC
length: 14; J: TRBJ2-7; size: few; V: TRBV12-3/TRBV12-4; D: TRBD1; CDR3: CASSSGTGIYEQYF; DNA: TGTGCCAGCAGTTCGGGGACAGGGATCTACGAGCAGTACTTC
length: 16; J: TRBJ1-5; size: few; V: TRBV12-3/TRBV12-4; D: -; CDR3: CASSPGYGGSNQPQHF; DNA: TGTGCCAGCAGTCCGGGATATGGGGGGAGCAATCAGCCCCAGCATTTT
length: 16; J: TRBJ2-3; size: -; V: TRBV7-9; D: TRBD2; CDR3: CASSFGLAGGQDTQYF; DNA: TGTGCCAGCAGCTTCGGACTAGCGGGGGGGCAAGATACGCAGTATTTT
length: 16; J: TRBJ2-1; size: -; V: TRBV7-2; D: TRBD2; CDR3: CASSERRAGGHNEQFF; DNA: TGTGCCAGCAGCGAACGTAGGGCGGGGGGACACAATGAGCAGTTCTTC
length: 13; J: TRBJ2-7; size: -; V: TRBV3-1; D: TRBD1; CDR3: CASRRQGIGEQYF; DNA: TGTGCCAGCAGACGACAGGGGATAGGCGAGCAGTACTTC
length: 14; J: TRBJ1-2; size: -; V: TRBV6-6; D: -; CDR3: CASKPGPQHSGYTF; DNA: TGTGCTTCCAAACCTGGTCCCCAGCATAGTGGCTACACCTTC
length: 14; J: TRBJ2-2; size: -; V: TRBV5-1; D: -; CDR3: CASSPLGGSGELFF; DNA: TGCGCCAGCAGCCCCCTAGGGGGTTCCGGGGAGCTGTTTTTT
length: 14; J: TRBJ1-5; size: few; V: TRBV6-5; D: -; CDR3: CASRKGPEYQPQHF; DNA: TGTGCCAGCAGAAAGGGACCTGAATATCAGCCCCAGCATTTT
length: 13; J: TRBJ1-2; size: few; V: TRBV7-2; D: -; CDR3: CASSYGTAYGYTF; DNA: TGTGCCAGCAGCTACGGGACGGCCTATGGCTACACCTTC
length: 15; J: TRBJ2-3; size: -; V: TRBV4-1; D: -; CDR3: CASSQEWKGMDTQYF; DNA: TGCGCCAGCAGCCAAGAATGGAAAGGGATGGATACGCAGTATTTT
length: 14; J: TRBJ2-3; size: -; V: TRBV7-2; D: -; CDR3: CASSLDWGADTQYF; DNA: TGTGCCAGCAGCCTGGACTGGGGGGCAGATACGCAGTATTTT
length: 19; J: TRBJ2-4; size: -; V: TRBV18; D: TRBD1; CDR3: CASSPPAGQGDLAKNIQYF; DNA: TGTGCCAGCTCACCACCAGCGGGACAGGGGGATCTAGCCAAAAACATTCAGTACTTC
length: 16; J: TRBJ1-2; size: -; V: TRBV6-6; D: TRBD1; CDR3: CASSYRTQGALSGYTF; DNA: TGTGCCAGCAGTTACCGAACACAGGGGGCGCTGAGTGGCTACACCTTC